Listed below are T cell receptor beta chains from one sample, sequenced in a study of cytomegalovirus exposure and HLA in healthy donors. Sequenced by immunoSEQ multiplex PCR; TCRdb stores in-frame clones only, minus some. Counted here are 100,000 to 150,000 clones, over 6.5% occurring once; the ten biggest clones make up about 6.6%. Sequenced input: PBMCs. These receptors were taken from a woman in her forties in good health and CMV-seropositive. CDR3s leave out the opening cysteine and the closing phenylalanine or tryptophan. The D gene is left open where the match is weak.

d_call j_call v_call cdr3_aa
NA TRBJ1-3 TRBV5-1 ASSFSGPDSGNTIY
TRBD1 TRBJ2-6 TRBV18 ASSPGQGAGANVLT
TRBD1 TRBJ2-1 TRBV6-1 ASSANGQEYNEQF
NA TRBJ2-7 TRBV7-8 ASSRSRQGLYEQY
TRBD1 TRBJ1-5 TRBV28 ASSFPDRGYQPQH
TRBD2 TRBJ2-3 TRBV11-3 ASSTGLAGIEGDTQY
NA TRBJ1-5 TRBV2 ASSLQGGNQPQH
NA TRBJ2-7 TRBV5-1 ASSFEVTAYEQY
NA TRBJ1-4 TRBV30 AWGGTNEKLF
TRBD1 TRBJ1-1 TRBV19 ASSMFQGALLNTEAF
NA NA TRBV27 ASRFRDISYEQY
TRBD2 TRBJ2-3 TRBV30 AWSFGGTDTQY